This TCR beta chain appears in the sequencing data of a study of T-cell memory formation after mild COVID-19. The CDR3 spans 14 residues. J gave up 3 bases and V 4 bases, and 3 bases lay outside the gene matches. Germline loops: CDR1 KGHDR, CDR2 SFDVKD. Overall study results and limits: Clones that contracted from day 15 to 85 were balanced CD4/CD8, while later expanders leaned CD4+.

TCRdb redid the calling of the 5' RACE reads with MiXCR, one entry per CDR3 protein. The sample lists over 10,000 distinct CDR3 sequences, about 12% seen once, with under 50% in the top ten. Concerning this clonotype: The target antigen is unknown.

The chain links TRBV24-1 to TRBJ1-2; 8 nucleotides line up with TRBD1. This receptor was obtained from an adult woman who had mild COVID-19 (a few samples of this study predate the infection). Cell type and time point are not known. What was sequenced was PBMCs or a T cell subset sorted from them (not recorded which). The CDR3 region is CATSDRTGYYGYTF. DNA for the CDR3: TGTGCCACCAGTGACCGGACAGGGTACTATGGCTACACCTTC.